This T cell receptor beta chain stems from a study of blood T cell repertoires in COVID-19. This clone showed up many times. TCRdb's copy holds only in-frame clones and misses some; the assay was immunoSEQ multiplex PCR. This sample has 250,000 to 350,000 clones, with roughly 84% found just once. Sequenced input: peripheral blood. The TCR was taken from a human donor with COVID-19, enrolled during active disease. The donor label of this sample is uncertain.

CDR3 sequence (DNA): TGTGCCAGCAGTACCCGTCTAGCGGGGACCCAGTACTTC. This encodes CASSTRLAGTQYF. The rearrangement links TRBV28 to TRBJ2-5, with 8 bases identical to TRBD2. CDR3 length: 13 amino acids. Germline V gene data show CDR1 as MDHEN and CDR2 as SYDVKM. Germline trimming cut 5 bases from V and 7 bases from J; bases unmatched to any gene: 6.